The 12 T cell receptor beta chains presented below share a single source sample, sequenced in a study of Ad26.COV2.S vaccination and SARS-CoV-2 variants. Data came from immunoSEQ multiplex PCR; TCRdb stores just in-frame clones and leaves some out. This table holds 300,000 to 450,000 clones, 80% to 90% found once. Treatment noted: roughly 20 received Ad26.COV2.S at low or high dose, single or two shots; about 5 received placebo; per-sample allocation not given. Specimens were obtained on day 63 following the first vaccine or placebo injection. The material sequenced was peripheral blood, taken in a trial of Ad26.COV2.S vaccine versus placebo. These receptors all stem from a person aged 18-60 years who received the Ad26.COV2.S COVID-19 vaccine or a placebo.

The chain joins TRBV5-5 to TRBJ2-7; 9 bases are shared with TRBD1. From germline, CDR1 is SGHKS and CDR2 YYEKEE (reference sequence). J gave up 3 bases and V 3 bases, and 4 bases lay outside the gene matches. The CDR3 spans 14 residues. The CDR3 here is CASSSTGGIYEQYF. The CDR3 nucleotides are TGTGCCAGCAGCTCAACAGGGGGCATCTACGAGCAGTACTTC.

The gene calls are TRBV28 and TRBJ2-7; perhaps TRBD2 as D (6 bases). Germline V CDR1 and CDR2: MDHEN, SYDVKM. The CDR3 totals 15 residues. V was pared by 4 bases and J by 4 bases, with 17 bases between. CDR3 nucleotides: TGTGCCAGCAGTTCGGGGACGGGAGCTAGGTACGAGCAGTACTTC. Translated, it gives CASSSGTGARYEQYF.

The chain links TRBV6-5 to TRBJ1-2; D is uncertain. Germline CDR1 MNHEY, CDR2 SVGAGI. V was shortened by 6 bases and J by 3 bases, with 11 bases between the two germline ends. The CDR3 loop spans 13 amino acids. Here the CDR3 reads CASRHRADYGYTF. The CDR3 region has the DNA TGTGCCAGCAGGCATAGGGCGGACTATGGCTACACCTTC.

The rearrangement uses TRBV2 and TRBJ1-1; a possible D gene is TRBD1 (6 bases). V gave up 4 bases and J gave up 4 bases, with 13 bases separating them. Germline CDR1 reads SNHLY; CDR2 reads FYNNEI. The CDR3 covers 14 residues. CDR3: CASSAQGASTEAFF. In DNA, the CDR3 is TGTGCCAGCAGTGCACAGGGAGCGAGCACTGAAGCTTTCTTT.

The rearrangement uses TRBV12-3 or TRBV12-4 and TRBJ2-3; 7 nucleotides align to TRBD2. The CDR3 is made up of 13 amino acids. Trimming cost V 3 bases and J 7 bases; bases outside gene matches: 4. CDR3 in DNA: TGTGCCAGCAGTTTGACTAGCCCGAATACGCAGTATTTT. It is translated as CASSLTSPNTQYF.

The rearrangement joins TRBV4-1 to TRBJ2-7; 9 bases agree with TRBD2. The germline gives CDR1 MGHRA, CDR2 YSYEKL. The J segment lost 7 bases and the V segment lost 3 bases, leaving 19 bases of the junction unmatched. The CDR3 length is 18 residues. CDR3 sequence (DNA): TGCGCCAGCAGCCAGGACAAGAGTCAAGGACTAGCGAGGTGGGAGCAGTACTTC. Translation gives CASSQDKSQGLARWEQYF.

V gene TRBV7-9 combines with J gene TRBJ2-2, with TRBD2 matching 8 bases. Germline trimming cut 1 base from V and 1 base from J; bases unmatched to any gene: 2. The CDR3 is made up of 16 amino acids. CDR1 SEHNR and CDR2 FQNEAQ come from the germline V gene (reference sequence). CDR3 loop: CASSLERERNTGELFF. As DNA, the CDR3 is TGTGCCAGCAGCTTAGAGCGGGAGCGGAACACCGGGGAGCTGTTTTTT.

J is TRBJ1-2 and V is TRBV27; 9 positions match TRBD1. Germline V gene lookup returns CDR1 MNHEY and CDR2 SMNVEV (reference sequence). The CDR3 spans 15 residues. J was trimmed by 5 bases and V by 7 bases; bases with no gene match: 11. This CDR3 reads CASTSGTGRRYGYTF. CDR3 DNA: TGTGCCAGCACTTCCGGGACAGGGAGGAGGTATGGCTACACCTTC.

This clone was recorded only once. This rearrangement joins TRBV5-6 to TRBJ2-7, with D uncertain. V was shortened by 4 bases and J by 5 bases, with 7 bases between the two germline ends. CDR3 length: 11 residues. Germline CDR1 is SGHDT and CDR2 is YYEEEE. CDR3 protein: CASSRTDEQYF. Written as DNA, the CDR3 is TGTGCCAGCAGCCGTACGGACGAGCAGTACTTC.

The rearrangement uses TRBV7-6 and TRBJ2-1, with 9 bases matching TRBD2. The germline V gene has CDR1 SGHVS and CDR2 FNYEAQ. V trimming: 1 base; J trimming: 8 bases; junction bases outside the gene matches: 9. CDR3 length: 16 amino acids. The CDR3 nucleotides are TGTGCCAGCAGCTTAGGAGGCGGGAGGGCCCTCGATGAGCAGTTCTTC. It specifies CASSLGGGRALDEQFF. The whole variable domain, remainder taken from reference TRBV7-6 and TRBJ2-1, is GAGVSQSPRYKVTKRGQDVALRCDPISGHVSLYWYRQALGQGPEFLTYFNYEAQQDKSGLPNDRFSAERPEGSISTLTIQRTEQRDSAMYRCASSLGGGRALDEQFFGPGTRLTVL.

This clone showed up just once. The V gene is TRBV11-2, the J gene TRBJ1-1; no firm D call. Trimming stripped 3 bases from V and 0 bases from J, with 17 bases between. This CDR3 contains 17 residues. The germline CDR1 and CDR2 sequences are SGHAT and FQNNGV. The CDR3 DNA is TGTGCCAGCAGCTTTTTTAGACCTTCAGACATGAACACTGAAGCTTTCTTT. Its translation: CASSFFRPSDMNTEAFF. Full variable domain (rest looked up from reference TRBV11-2 and TRBJ1-1): EAGVAQSPRYKIIEKRQSVAFWCNPISGHATLYWYQQILGQGPKLLIQFQNNGVVDDSQLPKDRFSAERLKGVDSTLKIQPAKLEDSAVYLCASSFFRPSDMNTEAFFGQGTRLTVV.

A note on this clone: Other DNA sequences within the sample encode an identical CDR3. V is TRBV5-1 and J is TRBJ1-6, with D unclear. V lost 0 bases and J lost 6, with 1 base in between. The CDR3 runs to 12 residues. Per germline, CDR1 SGHRS and CDR2 YFSETQ. CDR3: CASSLGNSPLHF. DNA for the CDR3: TGCGCCAGCAGCTTGGGTAATTCACCCCTCCACTTT.